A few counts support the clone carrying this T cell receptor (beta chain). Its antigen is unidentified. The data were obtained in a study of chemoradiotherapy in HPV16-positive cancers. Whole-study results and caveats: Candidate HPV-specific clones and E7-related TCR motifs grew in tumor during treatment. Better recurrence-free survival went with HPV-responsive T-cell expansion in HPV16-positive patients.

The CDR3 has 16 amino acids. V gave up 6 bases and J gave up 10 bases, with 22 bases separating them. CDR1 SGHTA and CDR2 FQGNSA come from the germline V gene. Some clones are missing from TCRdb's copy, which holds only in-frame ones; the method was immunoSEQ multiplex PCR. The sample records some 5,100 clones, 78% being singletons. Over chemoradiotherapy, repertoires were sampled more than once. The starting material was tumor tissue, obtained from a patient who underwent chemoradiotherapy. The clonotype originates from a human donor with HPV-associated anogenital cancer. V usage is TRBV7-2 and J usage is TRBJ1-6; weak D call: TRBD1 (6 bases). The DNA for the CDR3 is TGTGCCAGCAGACCAGACGGGGGCGTGAGGAACTCACCCCTCCACTTT. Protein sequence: CASRPDGGVRNSPLHF. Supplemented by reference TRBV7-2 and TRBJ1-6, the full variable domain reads GAGVSQSPSNKVTEKGKDVELRCDPISGHTALYWYRQSLGQGLEFLIYFQGNSAPDKSGLPSDRFSAERTGGSVSTLTIQRTQQEDSAVYLCASRPDGGVRNSPLHFGNGTRLTVT.